This T cell receptor beta chain comes out of a study of radiotherapy plus CTLA-4 blockade in lung cancer. About the study: Objective responses emerged in about 20% of patients, and 31% attained disease control.

Broader study findings: TCR clones of tumor origin grew in blood after radiotherapy plus ipilimumab. Among reported predictors of response, early blood T cell clone dynamics with interferon-beta performed best.

Sequenced by immunoSEQ multiplex PCR; TCRdb stores in-frame clones only, minus some. The sample includes 50,000 to 65,000 clones, more than 60% of them seen just once. Of note for this clone: As yet, its antigen is unknown.

The source was peripheral blood, collected from a patient treated with radiotherapy plus ipilimumab. This TCR was sampled from a human donor with non-small cell lung cancer who had a partial response to radiotherapy plus ipilimumab.

The CDR3 loop is CASSLGVGADEQYF. CDR3 coding DNA: TGTGCCAGCAGCTTGGGTGTGGGGGCAGACGAGCAGTACTTC. The J gene is TRBJ2-7, the V gene TRBV5-4; D might be TRBD1 (6 bases). V gave up 0 bases and J gave up 5 bases, with 12 bases separating them. Germline V gene lookup returns CDR1 SGHNT and CDR2 YYREEE (reference sequence). This CDR3 has 14 residues.